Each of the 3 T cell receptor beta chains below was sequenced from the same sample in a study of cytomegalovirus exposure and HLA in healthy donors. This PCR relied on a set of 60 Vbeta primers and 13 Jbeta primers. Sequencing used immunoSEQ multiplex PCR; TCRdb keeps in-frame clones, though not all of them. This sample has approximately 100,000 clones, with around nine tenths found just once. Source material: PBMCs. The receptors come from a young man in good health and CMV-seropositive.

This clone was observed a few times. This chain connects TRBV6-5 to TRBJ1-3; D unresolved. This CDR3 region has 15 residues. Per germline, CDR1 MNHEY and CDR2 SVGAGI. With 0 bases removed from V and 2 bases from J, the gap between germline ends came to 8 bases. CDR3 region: CASSYSRQAGNTIYF. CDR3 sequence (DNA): TGTGCCAGCAGTTACTCCAGGCAAGCTGGAAACACCATATATTTT.

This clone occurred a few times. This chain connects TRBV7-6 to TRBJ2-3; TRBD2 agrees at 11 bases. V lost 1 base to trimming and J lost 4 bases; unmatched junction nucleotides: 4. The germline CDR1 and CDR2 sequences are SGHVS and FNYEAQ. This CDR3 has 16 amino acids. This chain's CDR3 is CASSLGLAGPADTQYF. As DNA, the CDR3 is TGTGCCAGCAGCTTAGGACTAGCGGGGCCCGCAGATACGCAGTATTTT.

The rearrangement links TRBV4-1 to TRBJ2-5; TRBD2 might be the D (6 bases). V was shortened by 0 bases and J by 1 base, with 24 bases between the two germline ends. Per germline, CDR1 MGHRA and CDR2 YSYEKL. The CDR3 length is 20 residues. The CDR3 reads CASSQDPGRPRTSLQETQYF. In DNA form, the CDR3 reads TGCGCCAGCAGCCAAGACCCTGGACGGCCTCGAACTAGCCTCCAAGAGACCCAGTACTTC.